The sequence of this TCR beta chain was determined in a study of monozygotic twins with inflammatory bowel disease. TCRdb re-called the 5' RACE reads; one entry per CDR3 protein, DNA not given. This sample's table reports some 450,000 distinct CDR3 sequences. Germline V gene lookup returns CDR1 DFQATT and CDR2 SNEGSKA (reference sequence). This CDR3 has 12 residues. The V call is TRBV20-1, the J call TRBJ2-7. This TCR was recovered from a human donor with ulcerative colitis or Crohn's disease, or a healthy co-twin of an affected twin (not recorded which). The sample comprised blood. The chain's CDR3 is CSARAVAYEQYF.